The 21 T cell receptor beta chains listed next were all sequenced from one sample in a study of T cell changes during pregnancy in multiple sclerosis. Profiled with immunoSEQ multiplex PCR; TCRdb holds only in-frame clones, not every one. Counted here are around 36,000 clones, about 92% occurring once; the ten biggest clones make up 1.2%. Sequencing was performed on peripheral blood, taken before pregnancy. Receptors originate from a female donor with multiple sclerosis, enrolled in a pregnancy study.

J is TRBJ1-3 and V is TRBV29-1; 12 bases line up with TRBD1. Germline CDR1 and CDR2: SQVTM and ANQGSEA. V shed 6 bases, J shed 3 bases, and the junction held 3 bases outside the gene matches. The CDR3 covers 14 residues. CDR3 region: CSVGTGGYGNTIYF. The CDR3 DNA is TGCAGCGTGGGGACAGGGGGCTATGGAAACACCATATATTTT.

This clone was recorded once. V usage is TRBV18 and J usage is TRBJ2-7, with 9 positions matching TRBD1. J was trimmed by 4 bases and V by 5 bases; bases with no gene match: 6. Looked up from germline, CDR1 is KGHSH and CDR2 is LQKENI. The CDR3 length is 14 residues. DNA for the CDR3: TGTGCCAGCTCATCCGGCGGACAGGGGTACGAGCAGTACTTC. It codes for CASSSGGQGYEQYF.

This chain connects TRBV5-8 to TRBJ2-6; perhaps TRBD1 as D (6 bases). Trimming pared 0 bases from V and 13 bases from J, leaving 11 bases between. Germline V gene sequence: CDR1 SGHTS, CDR2 YDEGEE. The length of the CDR3 is 13 residues. CDR3 bases: TGTGCCAGCAGCTTGGGACAGGCCTGGGTCCTGACTTTC. Translating it yields CASSLGQAWVLTF.

This sequence joins TRBV29-1 and TRBJ2-1; D uncertain. CDR3 length equals 14 residues. Trimming stripped 3 bases from V and 0 bases from J, with 9 bases between. Germline V gene lookup returns CDR1 SQVTM and CDR2 ANQGSEA. CDR3 sequence reads: CSVDLASSYNEQFF. CDR3 DNA sequence: TGCAGCGTTGATCTGGCCAGCTCCTACAATGAGCAGTTCTTC.

The CDR3 DNA follows: TGTGCCAGCAGTTTACACGGTAAAGCGGGAGTTGGGTACGAGCAGTACTTC. Translation gives CASSLHGKAGVGYEQYF. The chain carries TRBV27 and TRBJ2-7; 8 nucleotides match TRBD2. The CDR3 covers 17 residues. V was clipped by 2 bases and J by 4 bases; unmatched bases: 13. Germline CDR1 reads MNHEY; CDR2 reads SMNVEV (reference sequence).

In nucleotides, the CDR3 is TGCGCCAGCAGCCCCTCCAGGGGATACGAGCAGTACTTC. It translates to CASSPSRGYEQYF. The chain combines TRBV4-3 with TRBJ2-7; D is possibly TRBD1 (6 bases). Trimming took off 4 bases at V and 4 bases at J, with 11 bases between the two ends. This CDR3 is built from 13 residues. Per germline, CDR1 LGHNA and CDR2 YSLEER.

The chain is built from TRBV28 and TRBJ1-2, with 9 bases identical to TRBD1. CDR3 length: 13 residues. Germline trimming cut 5 bases from V and 8 bases from J; bases unmatched to any gene: 6. CDR1 is MDHEN, CDR2 SYDVKM, per germline. CDR3 coding DNA: TGTGCCAGCAGTCGGGACAGGGCTAGGGGCTACACCTTC. Encoded protein: CASSRDRARGYTF.

This chain connects TRBV19 to TRBJ2-2; the match to TRBD1 covers 10 bases. After removal of 5 bases from V and 7 bases from J, the junction contained 4 bases not matched to a gene. Germline V lookup: CDR1 LNHDA, CDR2 SQIVND (reference sequence). The CDR3 loop spans 14 amino acids. The CDR3 DNA is TGTGCCAGTAGTGTGGGACAGGGGAACGGGGAGCTGTTTTTT. Its translation: CASSVGQGNGELFF.

The gene calls are TRBV13 and TRBJ1-2, with TRBD1 matching 8 bases. CDR1 is PRHDT and CDR2 is FYEKMQ in the germline V gene (reference sequence). The CDR3 covers 16 residues. The V gene end was trimmed by 3 bases and the J gene end by 6 bases; junction bases not matched to a gene: 12. The CDR3 here is CASSFGSTGEWDGYTF. In DNA, the CDR3 is TGTGCCAGCAGCTTTGGCTCGACAGGGGAATGGGATGGCTACACCTTC.

This clone was detected a few times. The J gene is TRBJ1-1, the V gene TRBV9; 7 bases match TRBD1. Germline V CDR1 and CDR2: SGDLS, YYNGEE. V lost 3 bases, J lost 2 bases, and 4 bases stayed unmatched. CDR3 length: 14 residues. DNA of the CDR3: TGTGCCAGCAGCGAGACAGGGTACAACACTGAAGCTTTCTTT. Its translation: CASSETGYNTEAFF.

The J gene is TRBJ1-4, the V gene TRBV5-6, with 9 bases that match TRBD1. J gave up 7 bases and V 4 bases, and 8 bases lay outside the gene matches. The CDR3 is made up of 15 amino acids. Germline loops: CDR1 SGHDT, CDR2 YYEEEE. This CDR3 is CASSAWTGEGEKLFF. In DNA form, the CDR3 reads TGTGCCAGCAGCGCCTGGACAGGGGAAGGTGAAAAACTGTTTTTT.

The V gene is TRBV2, the J gene TRBJ1-2; maybe TRBD1 (6 bases). Germline CDR1 SNHLY, CDR2 FYNNEI. The CDR3 extends over 15 amino acids. V was trimmed by 3 bases and J by 5 bases, leaving 16 bases between them. The CDR3 spells CASSERSPGVYGYTF. CDR3 nucleotide sequence: TGTGCCAGCAGTGAGAGGTCCCCAGGGGTGTATGGCTACACCTTC. The variable domain in full, completed from reference TRBV2 and TRBJ1-2, reads EPEVTQTPSHQVTQMGQEVILRCVPISNHLYFYWYRQILGQKVEFLVSFYNNEISEKSEIFDDQFSVERPDGSNFTLKIRSTKLEDSAMYFCASSERSPGVYGYTFGSGTRLTVV.

V gene TRBV19 combines with J gene TRBJ2-7; TRBD1 matches at 10 bases. Germline lookup yields CDR1 LNHDA and CDR2 SQIVND (reference sequence). V shed 5 bases, J shed 0 bases, and the junction held 10 bases outside the gene matches. This CDR3 region has 17 residues. The CDR3 DNA is TGTGCCAGTAGTTCTTCGGGACAGGGGCTCATCTCCTACGAGCAGTACTTC. Amino acid sequence: CASSSSGQGLISYEQYF.

The chain employs TRBV7-3 and TRBJ2-7; 9 bases line up with TRBD2. Germline V CDR1 and CDR2: SGHTA, FQGTGA. The CDR3 totals 15 residues. V trimming: 2 bases; J trimming: 2 bases; junction bases outside the gene matches: 4. CDR3 sequence: CASSLGLAGTYEQYF. The CDR3 DNA reads as TGTGCCAGCAGCTTAGGGCTAGCGGGAACCTACGAGCAGTACTTC.

The gene calls are TRBV2 and TRBJ1-1, with 7 positions matching TRBD1. From germline, CDR1 is SNHLY and CDR2 FYNNEI. Trimming took 4 bases from V and 4 from J; bases not matched to a gene: 6. This CDR3 has 14 residues. CDR3 region: CASSGGQAFTEAFF. CDR3 nucleotide sequence: TGTGCCAGCAGTGGTGGACAGGCTTTCACTGAAGCTTTCTTT.

A single count supports this clone. V and J are TRBV27 and TRBJ2-4; TRBD1 aligns across 9 bases. The trim removed 5 bases at V and 0 bases at J, leaving 11 bases unmatched. The CDR3 is 18 amino acids. Germline CDR1 and CDR2: MNHEY and SMNVEV (reference sequence). Here the CDR3 DNA reads TGTGCCAGCAGTCCGGACAGGGGCCAAACCCTAGCCAAAAACATTCAGTACTTC. As protein: CASSPDRGQTLAKNIQYF.

The chain links TRBV10-3 to TRBJ2-1; D is possibly TRBD1 (7 bases). The CDR3 consists of 13 residues. V was trimmed by 0 bases and J by 14 bases, leaving 14 bases between them. The germline CDR1 and CDR2 sequences are ENHRY and SYGVKD. DNA of the CDR3: TGTGCCATCAGTGAGTCCGGGGGCAGGGGGGAGTTCTTC. Its protein product is CAISESGGRGEFF.

The chain combines TRBV10-3 with TRBJ1-2; 8 positions match TRBD1. With V trimmed by 2 bases and J by 7 bases, 6 bases remained unmatched. This CDR3 is 14 amino acids long. Germline lookup yields CDR1 ENHRY and CDR2 SYGVKD. For the CDR3, the DNA is TGTGCCATCAGTGAGGGGACAGGTCCGGGTGGCTACACCTTC. This encodes CAISEGTGPGGYTF.

The J gene is TRBJ2-1, the V gene TRBV5-6; TRBD2 matches 10 bases. The CDR3 extends over 15 amino acids. Germline V gene lookup returns CDR1 SGHDT and CDR2 YYEEEE. V shed 6 bases and J 7 bases; nucleotides not matched to a gene: 10. The CDR3 nucleotides are TGTGCCAGCATCCCAGCGGGAGGGGGCTTAAATGAGCAGTTCTTC. It codes for CASIPAGGGLNEQFF.

V and J are TRBV5-1 and TRBJ2-5; 8 bases align to TRBD2. Germline lookup yields CDR1 SGHRS and CDR2 YFSETQ. The V gene end was trimmed by 3 bases and the J gene end by 5 bases; junction bases not matched to a gene: 15. This CDR3 comprises 17 residues. The DNA of the CDR3 is TGCGCCAGCAGCTGGGGACTAGTTACCCAACTCGGGGAGACCCAGTACTTC. It is translated as CASSWGLVTQLGETQYF. The whole variable domain, filled in from reference TRBV5-1 and TRBJ2-5, reads KAGVTQTPRYLIKTRGQQVTLSCSPISGHRSVSWYQQTPGQGLQFLFEYFSETQRNKGNFPGRFSGRQFSNSRSEMNVSTLELGDSALYLCASSWGLVTQLGETQYFGPGTRLLVL.

The chain couples TRBV5-4 to TRBJ2-5; D is possibly TRBD1 (6 bases). Germline V CDR1 and CDR2: SGHNT, YYREEE (reference sequence). CDR3 size: 13 residues. Trimming removed 5 bases at V and 5 bases at J, with 13 bases between. The CDR3 nucleotides read TGTGCCAGCAGTTCCCAGGGGTCCGAGACCCAGTACTTC. Protein sequence: CASSSQGSETQYF.